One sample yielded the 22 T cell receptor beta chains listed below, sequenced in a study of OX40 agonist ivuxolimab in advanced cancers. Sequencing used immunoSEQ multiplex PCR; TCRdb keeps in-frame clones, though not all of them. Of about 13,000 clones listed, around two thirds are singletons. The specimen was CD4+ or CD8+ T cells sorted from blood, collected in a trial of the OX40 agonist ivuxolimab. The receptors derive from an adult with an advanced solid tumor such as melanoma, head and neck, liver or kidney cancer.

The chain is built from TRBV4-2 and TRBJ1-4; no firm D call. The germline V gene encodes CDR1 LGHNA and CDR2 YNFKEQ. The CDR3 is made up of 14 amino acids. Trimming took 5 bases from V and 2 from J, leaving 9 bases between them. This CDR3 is CASSELRTNEKLFF. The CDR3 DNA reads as TGTGCCAGCAGCGAGTTACGGACTAATGAAAAACTGTTTTTT.

The DNA for the CDR3 is TGTGCCAGCAGTTACTCCAGTTACAATGAGCAGTTCTTC. It translates to CASSYSSYNEQFF. The J gene is TRBJ2-1, the V gene TRBV6-5; no definite D call. V lost 0 bases and J 4 bases, leaving 4 bases between the germline ends. The CDR3 runs to 13 residues. The germline CDR1 and CDR2 sequences are MNHEY and SVGAGI.

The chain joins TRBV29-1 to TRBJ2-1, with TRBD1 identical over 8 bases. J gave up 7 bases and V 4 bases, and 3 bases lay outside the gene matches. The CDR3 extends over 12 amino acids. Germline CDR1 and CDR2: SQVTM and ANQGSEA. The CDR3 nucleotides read TGCAGCGTTGTGGACAGGGTGAATGAGCAGTTCTTC. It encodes CSVVDRVNEQFF.

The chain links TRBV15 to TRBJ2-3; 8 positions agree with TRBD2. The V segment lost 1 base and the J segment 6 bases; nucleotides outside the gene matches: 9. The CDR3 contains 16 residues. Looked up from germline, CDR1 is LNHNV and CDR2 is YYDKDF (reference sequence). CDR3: CATSRAGASGSDTQYF. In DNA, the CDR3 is TGTGCCACCAGCAGAGCCGGGGCTAGCGGGTCTGATACGCAGTATTTT.

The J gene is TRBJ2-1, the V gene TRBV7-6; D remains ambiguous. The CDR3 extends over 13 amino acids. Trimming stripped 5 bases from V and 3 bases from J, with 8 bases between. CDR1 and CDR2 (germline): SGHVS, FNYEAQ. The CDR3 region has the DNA TGTGCCAGCAGCCCCGCCCTCTACAATGAGCAGTTCTTC. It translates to CASSPALYNEQFF.

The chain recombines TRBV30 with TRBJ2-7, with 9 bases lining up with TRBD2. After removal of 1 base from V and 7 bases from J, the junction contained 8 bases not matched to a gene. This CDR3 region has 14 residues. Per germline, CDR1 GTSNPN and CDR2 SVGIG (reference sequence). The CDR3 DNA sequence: TGTGCCTGGAGTGACCCGGGACTAGCACGGGAGCAGTACTTC. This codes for CAWSDPGLAREQYF. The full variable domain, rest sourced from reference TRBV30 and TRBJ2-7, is SQTIHQWPATLVQPVGSPLSLECTVEGTSNPNLYWYRQAAGRGLQLLFYSVGIGQISSEVPQNLSASRPQDRQFILSSKKLLLSDSGFYLCAWSDPGLAREQYFGPGTRLTVT.

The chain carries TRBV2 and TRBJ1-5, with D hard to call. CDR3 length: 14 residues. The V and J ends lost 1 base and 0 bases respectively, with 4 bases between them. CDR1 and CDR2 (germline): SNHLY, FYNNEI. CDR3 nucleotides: TGTGCCAGCAGTGAAGGCTATAGCAATCAGCCCCAGCATTTT. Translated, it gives CASSEGYSNQPQHF.

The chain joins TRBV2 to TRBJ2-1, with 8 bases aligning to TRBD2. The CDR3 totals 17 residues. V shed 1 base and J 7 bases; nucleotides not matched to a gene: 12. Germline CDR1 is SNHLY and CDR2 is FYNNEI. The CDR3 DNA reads TGTGCCAGCAGTGAAGAAAGAAGCGGGGGAGCGGGGAATGAGCAGTTCTTC. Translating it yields CASSEERSGGAGNEQFF.

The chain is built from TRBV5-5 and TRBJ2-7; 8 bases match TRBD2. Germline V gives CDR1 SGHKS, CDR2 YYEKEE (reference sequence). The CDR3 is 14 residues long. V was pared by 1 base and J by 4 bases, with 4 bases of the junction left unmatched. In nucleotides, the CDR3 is TGTGCCAGCAGCTTGAGCGGGAGCACGTACGAGCAGTACTTC. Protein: CASSLSGSTYEQYF.

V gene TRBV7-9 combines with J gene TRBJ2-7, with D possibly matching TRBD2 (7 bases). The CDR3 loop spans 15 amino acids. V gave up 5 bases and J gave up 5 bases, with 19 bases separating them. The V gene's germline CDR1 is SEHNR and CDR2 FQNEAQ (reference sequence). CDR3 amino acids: CASSTGTAGANEQYF. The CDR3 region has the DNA TGTGCCAGCAGCACAGGGACGGCGGGAGCGAACGAGCAGTACTTC.

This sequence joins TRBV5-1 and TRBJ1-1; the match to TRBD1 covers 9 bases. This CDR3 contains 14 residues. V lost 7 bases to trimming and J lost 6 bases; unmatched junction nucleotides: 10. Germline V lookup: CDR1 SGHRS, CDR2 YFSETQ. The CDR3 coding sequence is TGCGCCAGCGGGATAGGGACAGGGCTGGCTGAAGCTTTCTTT. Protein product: CASGIGTGLAEAFF.

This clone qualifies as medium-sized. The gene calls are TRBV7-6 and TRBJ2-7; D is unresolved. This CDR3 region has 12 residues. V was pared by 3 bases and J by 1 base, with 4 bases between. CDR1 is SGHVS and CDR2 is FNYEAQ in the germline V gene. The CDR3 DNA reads TGTGCCAGCAGCTTTGGGTCCTACGAGCAGTACTTC. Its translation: CASSFGSYEQYF.

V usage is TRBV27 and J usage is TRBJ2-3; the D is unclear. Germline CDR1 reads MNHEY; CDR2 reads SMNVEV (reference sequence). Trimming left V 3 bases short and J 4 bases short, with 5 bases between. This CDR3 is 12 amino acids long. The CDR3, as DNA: TGTGCCAGCAGTTTTACTCCAGATACGCAGTATTTT. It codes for CASSFTPDTQYF.

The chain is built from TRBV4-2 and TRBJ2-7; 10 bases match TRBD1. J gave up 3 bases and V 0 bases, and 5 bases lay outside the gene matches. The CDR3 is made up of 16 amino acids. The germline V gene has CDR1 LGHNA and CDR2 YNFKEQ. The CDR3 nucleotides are TGTGCCAGCAGCCAAGAGGATGGACAGGGGGGCTACGAGCAGTACTTC. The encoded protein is CASSQEDGQGGYEQYF.

Written as DNA, the CDR3 is TGTGCCGTCGGATGGTCGAACACCGGGGAGCTGTTTTTT. This sequence encodes CAVGWSNTGELFF. The rearrangement links TRBV7-2 to TRBJ2-2; no reliable D call. The CDR3 runs to 13 residues. CDR1 and CDR2 (germline): SGHTA, FQGNSA. With 11 bases removed from V and 0 bases from J, the gap between germline ends came to 10 bases.

The CDR3 is CASSLGGTSGRGEQFF. The DNA for the CDR3 is TGTGCCAGCAGCTTAGGCGGGACTAGCGGGAGGGGTGAGCAGTTCTTC. This chain joins TRBV7-9 and TRBJ2-1; TRBD2 agrees at 16 bases. V shed 1 base, J shed 9 bases, and the junction held 3 bases outside the gene matches. The CDR3 covers 16 residues. Germline assignment: CDR1 SEHNR and CDR2 FQNEAQ (reference sequence). The entire variable domain, with the rest obtained from reference TRBV7-9 and TRBJ2-1, is as follows: DTGVSQNPRHKITKRGQNVTFRCDPISEHNRLYWYRQTLGQGPEFLTYFQNEAQLEKSRLLSDRFSAERPKGSFSTLEIQRTEQGDSAMYLCASSLGGTSGRGEQFFGPGTRLTVL.

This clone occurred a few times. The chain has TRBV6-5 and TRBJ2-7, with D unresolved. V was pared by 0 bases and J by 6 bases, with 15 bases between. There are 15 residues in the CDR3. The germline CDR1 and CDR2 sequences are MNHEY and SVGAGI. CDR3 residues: CASSYSTSVNSEQYF. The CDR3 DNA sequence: TGTGCCAGCAGTTACTCGACCTCTGTGAATAGCGAGCAGTACTTC.

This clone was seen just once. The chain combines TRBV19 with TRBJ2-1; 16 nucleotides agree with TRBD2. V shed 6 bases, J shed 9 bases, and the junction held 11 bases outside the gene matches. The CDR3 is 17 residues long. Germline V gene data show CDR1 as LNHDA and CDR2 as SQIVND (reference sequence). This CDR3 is CASRDRGLAGGPGEQFF. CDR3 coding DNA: TGTGCCAGTAGGGACAGGGGACTAGCGGGAGGGCCAGGTGAGCAGTTCTTC.

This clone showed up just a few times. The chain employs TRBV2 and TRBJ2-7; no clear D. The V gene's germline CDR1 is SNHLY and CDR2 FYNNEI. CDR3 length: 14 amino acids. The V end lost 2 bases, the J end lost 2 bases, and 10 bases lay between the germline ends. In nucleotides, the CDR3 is TGTGCCAGCAGTGAACGAGGTGGGGCCTACGAGCAGTACTTC. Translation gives CASSERGGAYEQYF.

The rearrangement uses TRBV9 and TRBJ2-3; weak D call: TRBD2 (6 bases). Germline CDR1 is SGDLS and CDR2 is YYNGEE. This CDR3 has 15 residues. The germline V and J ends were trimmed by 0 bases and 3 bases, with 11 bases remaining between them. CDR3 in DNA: TGTGCCAGCAGCGTAGTGGAGGGAGTTACAGATACGCAGTATTTT. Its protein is CASSVVEGVTDTQYF.

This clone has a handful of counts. CDR3 bases: TGTGCCAGCAGTTACTTGGGGACAGGGGTCGAGCAGTACTTC. Encoded protein: CASSYLGTGVEQYF. The chain has TRBV6-4 and TRBJ2-7; TRBD1 aligns across 10 bases. Germline V gene lookup returns CDR1 MRHNA and CDR2 SNTAGT. This CDR3 contains 14 residues. With V trimmed by 5 bases and J by 6 bases, 7 bases remained unmatched.

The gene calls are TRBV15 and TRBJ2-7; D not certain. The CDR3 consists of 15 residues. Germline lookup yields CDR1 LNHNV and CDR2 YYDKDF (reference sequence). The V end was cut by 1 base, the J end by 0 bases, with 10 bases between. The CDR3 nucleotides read TGTGCCACCAGCAGAGGGATCTCGAGCTCCTACGAGCAGTACTTC. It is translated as CATSRGISSSYEQYF.